One sample yielded the 21 T cell receptor beta chains listed below, sequenced in a study of blood T cell repertoires in COVID-19. Using immunoSEQ multiplex PCR, the repertoire was profiled, and TCRdb retains in-frame clones only, with some absent. Found here are about 220,000 clones, about 87% of them singletons; the top ten hold 2.6%. Sequencing used PBMCs or T cells enriched from blood (not recorded which). The receptors were sampled from a woman in her thirties who had recovered from COVID-19.

V is TRBV4-3 and J is TRBJ2-2; 8 nucleotides agree with TRBD2. The CDR3 extends over 16 amino acids. The germline gives CDR1 LGHNA, CDR2 YSLEER. Trimming cost V 0 bases and J 6 bases; bases outside gene matches: 6. In DNA, the CDR3 is TGCGCCAGCAGCCAAGATCCAGCGGGGGATCCCGGGGAGCTGTTTTTT. This encodes CASSQDPAGDPGELFF.

This chain connects TRBV19 to TRBJ1-2; tentative D call: TRBD1 (5 bases). Germline assignment: CDR1 LNHDA and CDR2 SQIVND (reference sequence). V was cut by 9 bases and J by 0 bases, with 11 bases left in between. The CDR3 has 13 residues. CDR3 nucleotides: TGTGCCAGCCGGGGGGAGACTAACTATGGCTACACCTTC. The encoded protein is CASRGETNYGYTF.

The chain has TRBV3-1 (or the pseudogene TRBV3-2) and TRBJ2-3; the D gene is possibly TRBD1 (6 bases). V was trimmed by 3 bases and J by 3 bases, leaving 19 bases between them. The CDR3 is made up of 17 amino acids. CDR1 is LGHDT and CDR2 is YNNKEL in the germline V gene (reference sequence). The CDR3 coding sequence is TGTGCCAGCAGCCACCCCCAAAAATTACAGGGAACAGATACGCAGTATTTT. Translated: CASSHPQKLQGTDTQYF.

V and J are TRBV25-1 and TRBJ1-2, with a weak D call TRBD1 (5 bases). V was pared by 2 bases and J by 4 bases, with 11 bases between. The germline V gene encodes CDR1 MGHDK and CDR2 SYGVNS. CDR3 length: 14 residues. Written as DNA, the CDR3 is TGTGCCAGCAGTGAAGGGGCACCCGTCTATGGCTACACCTTC. This gives the protein CASSEGAPVYGYTF.

The rearrangement uses TRBV5-1 and TRBJ1-2; 8 nucleotides match TRBD1. Germline V gene data show CDR1 as SGHRS and CDR2 as YFSETQ. The CDR3 is made up of 15 amino acids. Germline trimming cut 4 bases from V and 0 bases from J; bases unmatched to any gene: 5. The CDR3 region is CASSPGQGANYGYTF. The CDR3, as DNA: TGCGCCAGCAGCCCCGGACAGGGTGCTAACTATGGCTACACCTTC.

The V gene is TRBV15, the J gene TRBJ2-7; 8 bases align to TRBD2. Germline CDR1 reads LNHNV; CDR2 reads YYDKDF (reference sequence). With V trimmed by 4 bases and J by 5 bases, 10 bases remained unmatched. The CDR3 length is 15 residues. The chain's CDR3 is CATSTPGTRLNEQYF. DNA of the CDR3: TGTGCCACCAGCACCCCCGGGACTAGATTAAACGAGCAGTACTTC.

V usage is TRBV7-6 and J usage is TRBJ2-6; 8 nucleotides line up with TRBD1. This CDR3 contains 17 residues. CDR1 SGHVS and CDR2 FNYEAQ come from the germline V gene. Trimming at V came to 5 bases and at J to 2 bases, leaving 8 bases not matched to a gene. DNA for the CDR3: TGTGCCAGCAGCACCGGACAGGGTGACCCTGGGGCCAACGTCCTGACTTTC. Amino acids: CASSTGQGDPGANVLTF.

V and J are TRBV25-1 and TRBJ1-2; 8 bases line up with TRBD1. V shed 6 bases, J shed 5 bases, and the junction held 11 bases outside the gene matches. This CDR3 is built from 15 residues. Germline values: CDR1 MGHDK, CDR2 SYGVNS. The DNA for the CDR3 is TGTGCCAGCAGCGAAACCGGGACAGGTTCTTATGGCTACACCTTC. Amino acid sequence: CASSETGTGSYGYTF.

The V gene is TRBV6-5, the J gene TRBJ1-5, with no clear D. Germline V lookup: CDR1 MNHEY, CDR2 SVGAGI. The CDR3 runs to 14 residues. V dropped 7 bases and J dropped 6 bases, with 16 bases sitting between them. CDR3 nucleotides: TGTGCCAGCACCCCGCGGGGTTTCGGTCAGCCCCAGCATTTT. Translation: CASTPRGFGQPQHF.

The V call is TRBV6-1, the J call TRBJ1-1; 7 bases fit TRBD1. The CDR3 consists of 17 residues. Germline CDR1 is MNHNS and CDR2 is SASEGT. J lost 3 bases, V lost 2 bases, and 12 bases had no gene match. The CDR3: CASSERGWTGGDTEAFF. CDR3 nucleotide sequence: TGTGCCAGCAGTGAAAGGGGGTGGACAGGCGGGGACACTGAAGCTTTCTTT.

The genes are TRBV14 and TRBJ2-3, with 8 nucleotides matching TRBD1. Germline loops: CDR1 SGHDN, CDR2 FVKESK. The CDR3 covers 15 residues. The ends lost 1 base at V and 4 bases at J; junction bases unmatched: 4. The CDR3 is CASSQAQQGADTQYF. The CDR3 coding sequence is TGTGCCAGCAGCCAAGCTCAACAGGGGGCAGATACGCAGTATTTT.

The chain links TRBV7-2 to TRBJ2-7; D is unresolved. The germline V gene encodes CDR1 SGHTA and CDR2 FQGNSA. The CDR3 has 15 residues. Trimming shortened V by 0 bases and J by 5 bases, and 14 bases separated the two germline ends. CDR3 protein: CASSLANRHRNEQYF. In DNA, the CDR3 is TGTGCCAGCAGCTTAGCGAACCGACACCGAAACGAGCAGTACTTC.

The sample holds one count of this clone. This rearrangement joins TRBV4-1 to TRBJ2-5, with D possibly TRBD2 on 5 matching bases. Trimming pared 1 base from V and 3 bases from J, leaving 12 bases between. The CDR3 contains 15 residues. Looked up from germline, CDR1 is MGHRA and CDR2 is YSYEKL. CDR3 bases: TGCGCCAGCAGCCAAGCTCCTAGCAGCGAAGAGACCCAGTACTTC. It specifies CASSQAPSSEETQYF.

This chain uses TRBV14 with TRBJ2-2; unclear D gene. V lost 1 base to trimming and J lost 3 bases, with 3 bases between them. The CDR3 is 13 residues long. Germline CDR1 and CDR2: SGHDN and FVKESK. The CDR3 nucleotides are TGTGCCAGCAGCCAAGTCGACACCGGGGAGCTGTTTTTT. This encodes CASSQVDTGELFF.

The DNA of the CDR3 is TGTGCCAGCAGCTTACCCCGAAGTGGGGGGGCCGTGGTCCAAGAGACCCAGTACTTC. Translation gives CASSLPRSGGAVVQETQYF. The chain is built from TRBV7-9 and TRBJ2-5; TRBD2 is a possible D gene (7 bases). From germline, CDR1 is SEHNR and CDR2 FQNEAQ (reference sequence). The V gene lost 2 bases and the J gene lost 1 base, with 23 bases spanning the gap. This CDR3 has 19 amino acids.

The J gene is TRBJ1-6, the V gene TRBV6-4, with D unresolved. Germline-derived CDR1 and CDR2 are MRHNA and SNTAGT. The V gene lost 4 bases and the J gene lost 10 bases, with 5 bases spanning the gap. The CDR3 has 11 residues. The CDR3 loop reads CASSVRSPLHF. The CDR3 DNA follows: TGTGCCAGCAGTGTGAGATCACCCCTCCACTTT.

On this clone itself: The sample holds other DNA sequences that translate to the same CDR3. The chain combines TRBV4-3 with TRBJ2-2; 7 bases align to TRBD2. This CDR3 region has 16 residues. Germline-derived CDR1 and CDR2 are LGHNA and YSLEER. Germline trimming cut 3 bases from V and 0 bases from J; bases unmatched to any gene: 4. The CDR3 DNA is TGCGCCAGCAGCCAGGAAGCGGGACCGAACACCGGGGAGCTGTTTTTT. Amino acids: CASSQEAGPNTGELFF.

The rearrangement links TRBV18 to TRBJ2-3; the D gene is possibly TRBD2 (6 bases). V was pared by 6 bases and J by 0 bases, with 16 bases between. In germline, CDR1 is KGHSH, CDR2 LQKENI. The CDR3 totals 16 residues. The CDR3, as DNA: TGTGCCAGCTCGCCGGAGGGCGCTTATAGCACAGATACGCAGTATTTT. It specifies CASSPEGAYSTDTQYF.

This rearrangement joins TRBV24-1 to TRBJ2-1; D call uncertain. V was pared by 6 bases and J by 9 bases, with 8 bases between. Germline CDR1 KGHDR, CDR2 SFDVKD. The CDR3 is 11 residues long. CDR3 amino acids: CATSLGSEQFF. The CDR3 DNA is TGTGCCACCAGTCTCGGTAGTGAGCAGTTCTTC.

The chain uses TRBV7-6 and TRBJ2-5, with TRBD2 matching 8 bases. Germline lookup yields CDR1 SGHVS and CDR2 FNYEAQ. Trimming cost V 5 bases and J 4 bases; bases outside gene matches: 9. The CDR3 spans 15 residues. The CDR3 coding sequence is TGTGCCAGCAGCCTACGGGGGGGGTCGGGAGAGACCCAGTACTTC. It codes for CASSLRGGSGETQYF.

The chain uses TRBV4-2 and TRBJ2-2; TRBD2 aligns across 13 bases. The CDR3 runs 17 residues. V lost 2 bases, J lost 7 bases, and 7 bases stayed unmatched. Germline CDR1 and CDR2: LGHNA and YNFKEQ. CDR3 in DNA: TGTGCCAGCAGCCAATCTACTAGCGGGGGGGCCCTCGGGGAGCTGTTTTTT. The encoded protein is CASSQSTSGGALGELFF.